This TCR beta chain was captured in a study of CD8 T cells in Susac syndrome. Per the germline V gene, CDR1 is SGHVT and CDR2 is SQSDAQ. V lost 5 bases and J lost 7; bases outside the gene matches: 7. This CDR3 region has 15 residues. The RNA, roughly 0.45 to 1 ug, was put through reverse transcription using random hexamers. TCR beta CDR3 was amplified by immunoSEQ multiplex PCR. This amplification extended across 54 Vbeta and 13 Jbeta segments. TCRdb processed the immunoSEQ multiplex PCR reads anew with MiXCR; each CDR3 protein has one entry. The repertoire holds tens of thousands of distinct CDR3 sequences, with 93% as singletons. TCR beta sequencing was performed on blood CD8+ and CD4+ T cells. The study used treatment-naive patients who had stable or active relapsing-remitting disease as multiple sclerosis controls. Purification of the CD8+ and CD4+ T cells relied on negative isolation, and TEMRA cells underwent FACS enrichment.

The gene calls are TRBV7-4 and TRBJ2-2; TRBD1 matches at 10 bases. The clonotype was recovered from a human donor with multiple sclerosis. Sequencing used CD8+ T cells from PBMCs. The CDR3, as DNA: TGTGCCAGCAGCGCTGGGACAGGGGTACACGGGGAGCTGTTTTTT. The encoded protein is CASSAGTGVHGELFF.